The 3 T cell receptor beta chains below all came from one sample that was sequenced in a study of Graves' ophthalmopathy and Graves' hyperthyroidism. Using RNA transcripts, the TCR beta CDR3 regions were amplified. HTBI primers primed a first-round RT-PCR, and a second-round multiplex PCR followed. Each CDR3 protein is one row after TCRdb ran MiXCR on the multiplex PCR reads. Among roughly 420,000 distinct CDR3 sequences, roughly 21% were seen once, and the ten largest hold roughly 3%. Sequenced sample: peripheral blood. Source of these receptors: a woman aged 18-29 years with stable Graves' hyperthyroidism.

The CDR3 reads CSAKGGNQETQYF. CDR3 nucleotides: TGCAGCGCTAAGGGAGGGAACCAAGAGACCCAGTACTTC. This chain connects TRBV29-1 to TRBJ2-5; 7 nucleotides agree with TRBD2. Germline CDR1 is SQVTM and CDR2 is ANQGSEA. The CDR3 covers 13 residues. The V gene end was trimmed by 7 bases and the J gene end by 0 bases; junction bases not matched to a gene: 5. The variable domain in full, completed from reference TRBV29-1 and TRBJ2-5, reads SAVISQKPSRDICQRGTSLTIQCQVDSQVTMMFWYRQQPGQSLTLIATANQGSEATYESGFVIDKFPISRPNLTFSTLTVSNMSPEDSSIYLCSAKGGNQETQYFGPGTRLLVL.

This chain links TRBV11-2 with TRBJ1-2, with D perhaps matching TRBD1 (5 bases). The germline V gene encodes CDR1 SGHAT and CDR2 FQNNGV. Trimming cost V 3 bases and J 8 bases, with 22 bases left between them. The CDR3 spans 16 residues. The CDR3 reads CASSFQGAGTADGYTF. The CDR3, as DNA: TGTGCCAGCAGCTTTCAAGGGGCCGGGACGGCAGACGGCTACACCTTC. Drawing the rest from reference TRBV11-2 and TRBJ1-2, the complete variable domain is EAGVAQSPRYKIIEKRQSVAFWCNPISGHATLYWYQQILGQGPKLLIQFQNNGVVDDSQLPKDRFSAERLKGVDSTLKIQPAKLEDSAVYLCASSFQGAGTADGYTFGSGTRLTVV.

This sequence joins TRBV11-2 and TRBJ2-7, with D possibly matching TRBD2 (5 bases). CDR1 is SGHAT and CDR2 is FQNNGV in the germline V gene. CDR3 size: 12 residues. Between the trimmed V and J ends, which lost 6 bases and 1 base, there was a span of 7 bases. CDR3 sequence (DNA): TGTGCCAGCAGGGGGAGATCCTACGAGCAGTACTTC. The encoded protein is CASRGRSYEQYF.